These 15 T cell receptor beta chains were sequenced from one sample in a study of blood T cells in healthy people across ages. The use of a sample-barcoded 5' primer and a J-beta primer mix characterized a second PCR of about 7 to 12 cycles. TCRdb independently ran MiXCR on the 5' RACE reads; one entry per CDR3 protein. The sample includes 550,000 to 650,000 distinct CDR3 sequences, about 25% of them seen just once. These data also featured in a second study, about T cells of mothers and their children.

Sequencing was done on a sample of blood. These TCRs come from a boy aged 2-9 years in good health.

The chain couples TRBV30 to TRBJ2-3, with 11 bases matching TRBD2. J was trimmed by 2 bases and V by 0 bases; bases with no gene match: 7. This CDR3 comprises 17 residues. The germline V gene encodes CDR1 GTSNPN and CDR2 SVGIG (reference sequence). CDR3 protein: CAWSVPRLAGITDTQYF. In DNA form, the CDR3 reads TGTGCCTGGAGTGTACCCCGACTAGCGGGGATCACAGATACGCAGTATTTT.

The chain links TRBV29-1 to TRBJ1-2; a possible D gene is TRBD1 (5 bases). The ends were cut back, 3 bases at V and 8 bases at J, with 13 bases in the middle. This CDR3 region has 12 residues. Looked up from germline, CDR1 is SQVTM and CDR2 is ANQGSEA. In DNA form, the CDR3 reads TGCAGCGTTGATTCCACAGGTGGCGGCTACACCTTC. Its protein is CSVDSTGGGYTF. The variable domain in full, with the rest retrieved from reference TRBV29-1 and TRBJ1-2, is SAVISQKPSRDICQRGTSLTIQCQVDSQVTMMFWYRQQPGQSLTLIATANQGSEATYESGFVIDKFPISRPNLTFSTLTVSNMSPEDSSIYLCSVDSTGGGYTFGSGTRLTVV.

This clonotype came up many times. The J gene is TRBJ1-4, the V gene TRBV2; no reliable D call. The CDR3 runs 16 residues. Germline CDR1 SNHLY, CDR2 FYNNEI. V lost 3 bases and J 0 bases, leaving 11 bases between the germline ends. The CDR3 is CASSDEQLATNEKLFF. CDR3 DNA: TGTGCCAGCAGTGATGAACAGCTTGCAACTAATGAAAAACTGTTTTTT. Combining the CDR3 with reference TRBV2 and TRBJ1-4 gives the whole variable domain EPEVTQTPSHQVTQMGQEVILRCVPISNHLYFYWYRQILGQKVEFLVSFYNNEISEKSEIFDDQFSVERPDGSNFTLKIRSTKLEDSAMYFCASSDEQLATNEKLFFGSGTQLSVL.

This clonotype was recorded a few times. This rearrangement joins TRBV4-1 to TRBJ2-7; D uncertain. CDR1 MGHRA and CDR2 YSYEKL come from the germline V gene. With 4 bases removed from V and 2 bases from J, the gap between germline ends came to 12 bases. This CDR3 spans 14 amino acids. In DNA, the CDR3 is TGCGCCAGCAGCCCAGTGCGGCAGCCCTACGAGCAGTACTTC. It encodes CASSPVRQPYEQYF.

V gene TRBV7-9 combines with J gene TRBJ2-4; 12 bases map to TRBD2. Germline V gene sequence: CDR1 SEHNR, CDR2 FQNEAQ (reference sequence). The CDR3 covers 16 residues. The V and J ends lost 6 bases and 9 bases, in that order; junction bases with no gene match: 12. This chain's CDR3 is CASRATSGGRGAIQYF. The CDR3, as DNA: TGTGCCAGCAGGGCGACTAGCGGGGGAAGAGGTGCCATTCAGTACTTC.

The chain uses TRBV3-1 and TRBJ2-5; D might be TRBD1 (6 bases). Per germline, CDR1 LGHDT and CDR2 YNNKEL (reference sequence). The CDR3 totals 16 residues. V was trimmed by 1 base and J by 0 bases, leaving 12 bases between them. DNA for the CDR3: TGTGCCAGCAGCCAAGTAATGGGGGCCTACCAAGAGACCCAGTACTTC. Its translation is CASSQVMGAYQETQYF.

The chain couples TRBV5-1 to TRBJ2-2, with D perhaps matching TRBD2 (6 bases). Germline values: CDR1 SGHRS, CDR2 YFSETQ. Trimming shortened V by 0 bases and J by 5 bases, and 11 bases separated the two germline ends. This CDR3 has 15 residues. The CDR3 protein is CASSLVGGNTGELFF. In nucleotides, the CDR3 is TGCGCCAGCAGCTTGGTCGGGGGAAATACCGGGGAGCTGTTTTTT.

The genes are TRBV18 and TRBJ2-2, with 7 positions matching TRBD1. V lost 3 bases and J lost 4; bases outside the gene matches: 5. The CDR3 is 15 amino acids. The germline V gene has CDR1 KGHSH and CDR2 LQKENI. CDR3 sequence (DNA): TGTGCCAGCTCACCCCGGACAGGAGGCACCGGGGAGCTGTTTTTT. It yields the protein CASSPRTGGTGELFF.

The rearrangement links TRBV12-5 to TRBJ1-3, with no clear D. The CDR3 consists of 14 residues. Trimming took 2 bases from V and 0 from J, leaving 5 bases between them. Per the germline V gene, CDR1 is LGHNT and CDR2 is FRNRAP. The CDR3 DNA follows: TGTGCTAGTGGTTTGAAAGCCTCTGGAAACACCATATATTTT. Its translation: CASGLKASGNTIYF.

The chain links TRBV3-1 to TRBJ2-3, with D unresolved. The germline V gene has CDR1 LGHDT and CDR2 YNNKEL (reference sequence). This CDR3 contains 11 residues. V gave up 5 bases and J gave up 4 bases, with 4 bases separating them. CDR3 region: CASSGADTQYF. The CDR3, as DNA: TGTGCCAGCAGCGGCGCAGATACGCAGTATTTT.

The chain combines TRBV4-3 with TRBJ2-3; D is perhaps TRBD1 (5 bases). The V end was cut by 0 bases, the J end by 6 bases, with 13 bases between. This CDR3 has 15 residues. The germline V gene encodes CDR1 LGHNA and CDR2 YSLEER. The CDR3 region has the DNA TGCGCCAGCAGCCAAGACGGACAAACCCTGGATACGCAGTATTTT. Residues: CASSQDGQTLDTQYF.

The sample holds a few counts of this clonotype. The chain has TRBV6-2 or TRBV6-3 and TRBJ2-7; TRBD2 matches at 7 bases. Germline CDR1 and CDR2: MNHEY and SVGEGT. CDR3 size: 17 residues. V dropped 6 bases and J dropped 0; count of bases not matched to a gene: 14. The CDR3 region has the DNA TGTGCCAGCAGCCCATCCCAAACTAGCGTATTCTCCTACGAGCAGTACTTC. Translation: CASSPSQTSVFSYEQYF.

The V call is TRBV7-9, the J call TRBJ2-2; perhaps TRBD1 as D (6 bases). In germline, CDR1 is SEHNR, CDR2 FQNEAQ (reference sequence). V lost 6 bases and J 0 bases, leaving 14 bases between the germline ends. CDR3 length: 16 amino acids. CDR3 nucleotides: TGTGCCAGCAGGCGCCAGGGGCCCTCGAACACCGGGGAGCTGTTTTTT. Translating gives CASRRQGPSNTGELFF.

This clonotype was observed a few times. The chain links TRBV7-9 to TRBJ2-3; D tentatively reads TRBD1 or TRBD2 (5 bases each). The germline V gene has CDR1 SEHNR and CDR2 FQNEAQ (reference sequence). With 6 bases removed from V and 0 bases from J, the gap between germline ends came to 16 bases. This CDR3 comprises 16 residues. The CDR3 loop reads CASSWDLLPSTDTQYF. Here the CDR3 DNA reads TGTGCCAGCAGTTGGGACCTCCTCCCAAGCACAGATACGCAGTATTTT. The entire variable domain, with the rest obtained from reference TRBV7-9 and TRBJ2-3, is as follows: DTGVSQNPRHKITKRGQNVTFRCDPISEHNRLYWYRQTLGQGPEFLTYFQNEAQLEKSRLLSDRFSAERPKGSFSTLEIQRTEQGDSAMYLCASSWDLLPSTDTQYFGPGTRLTVL.

This clonotype was recorded many times. J is TRBJ2-1 and V is TRBV7-9; 8 bases agree with TRBD1. The CDR3 length is 15 residues. V shed 2 bases and J 7 bases; nucleotides not matched to a gene: 7. Germline CDR1 SEHNR, CDR2 FQNEAQ (reference sequence). In DNA form, the CDR3 reads TGTGCCAGCAGCTTAAGCGTTCAGGGGGCAAATGAGCAGTTCTTC. Amino acids: CASSLSVQGANEQFF.